The 23 T cell receptor beta chains below all came from one sample that was sequenced in a study of identical twins. TCRdb re-derived calls from the 5' RACE reads in MiXCR, one entry per CDR3 protein. The sample includes about 720,000 distinct CDR3 sequences, 18% of them seen just once. These data were likewise used in another study, on T cells expressing NK-cell markers.

Sequencing was done on a sample of PBMCs. All receptors come from a woman between 18 and 30 years old in good health.

There are many counts of this clonotype. The rearrangement joins TRBV29-1 to TRBJ2-2; D ambiguous. Germline loops: CDR1 SQVTM, CDR2 ANQGSEA. The CDR3 is 15 residues long. Trimming cost V 3 bases and J 0 bases, with 11 bases left between them. This CDR3 reads CSVDLSGSNTGELFF. CDR3 in DNA: TGCAGCGTTGATTTGTCAGGATCGAACACCGGGGAGCTGTTTTTT.

This clonotype was counted a few times. The genes are TRBV20-1 and TRBJ1-2, with D uncertain. The V gene's germline CDR1 is DFQATT and CDR2 SNEGSKA (reference sequence). V lost 0 bases to trimming and J lost 4 bases, with 12 bases between them. The CDR3 is 14 residues long. The CDR3 loop reads CSAREGAAAYGYTF. The DNA for the CDR3 is TGCAGTGCTAGAGAGGGCGCGGCGGCCTATGGCTACACCTTC.

A remark on this clonotype: Germline is not matched at one junction end, which may reflect a read error. The CDR3 bases are TGTGCCAGCAGTTTGAACGCCCGGACGGACTATGGCTACACTTTC. Protein: CASSLNARTDYGYTF. V gene TRBV12-3 or TRBV12-4 combines with J gene TRBJ1-2, with D uncertain. The CDR3 is 15 amino acids.

This clonotype was seen only a few times. The rearrangement joins TRBV5-1 to TRBJ2-4; the D is unclear. There are 14 residues in the CDR3. The germline V gene encodes CDR1 SGHRS and CDR2 YFSETQ. Trimming removed 0 bases from V and 4 bases from J, with 8 bases in between. This CDR3 is CASSLETPKNIQYF. The DNA for the CDR3 is TGCGCCAGCAGCTTGGAGACCCCTAAAAACATTCAGTACTTC.

The chain employs TRBV21-1 and TRBJ2-7; the D call TRBD2 from the table was never checked on the DNA. TRBV21-1 corresponds to a pseudogene. CDR3 length equals 14 residues. CDR3 DNA sequence: TGTGCCAGCAGCAAATTCTCACTAGCGTACGAGCAGTACTTC. Encoded protein: CASSKFSLAYEQYF.

The chain joins TRBV20-1 to TRBJ2-5; D uncertain. The V and J ends lost 6 bases and 3 bases respectively, with 8 bases between them. CDR3 length: 11 amino acids. The germline gives CDR1 DFQATT, CDR2 SNEGSKA (reference sequence). The CDR3 here is CSANVEETQYF. CDR3 coding DNA: TGCAGTGCAAATGTGGAAGAGACCCAGTACTTC.

This clonotype was recorded a few times. The conserved phenylalanine or tryptophan normally closing the CDR3 is absent here, so this likely arose from a read error. CDR3 DNA: TGCAGTGCTAGCGACCCACTGCCTACCTACGAGCAGTACCTC. This translates into CSASDPLPTYEQYL. The chain couples TRBV20-1 to TRBJ2-7; D unclear. V lost 3 bases and J lost 2, with 14 bases in between. Germline-derived CDR1 and CDR2 are DFQATT and SNEGSKA (reference sequence). The CDR3 runs 14 residues.

Ten or more counts support this clonotype. V gene TRBV20-1 combines with J gene TRBJ2-1, with D uncertain. V lost 0 bases and J 13 bases, leaving 10 bases between the germline ends. The CDR3 has 11 residues. In germline, CDR1 is DFQATT, CDR2 SNEGSKA (reference sequence). The CDR3 loop is CSAREPRSQFF. Here the CDR3 DNA reads TGCAGTGCTAGAGAACCGCGGTCTCAGTTCTTC.

This chain joins TRBV27 and TRBJ2-7, with D possibly being TRBD2 (5 bases). V was clipped by 2 bases and J by 4 bases, with 24 bases between them. CDR3 length equals 18 residues. Germline V CDR1 and CDR2: MNHEY, SMNVEV (reference sequence). The CDR3 sequence: CASSLVALREREWYEQYF. In DNA form, the CDR3 reads TGTGCCAGCAGTTTAGTTGCGTTGAGGGAACGGGAATGGTACGAGCAGTACTTC.

In its sample, this clonotype was seen a few times. CDR3 sequence (DNA): TGTGCCAGCAGTTACTCGGCTAGCGGTGCGACGCAGTATTTT. Its translation: CASSYSASGATQYF. The chain links TRBV6-2 or TRBV6-3 to TRBJ2-3; TRBD2 aligns across 7 bases. Germline CDR1 MNHEY, CDR2 SVGEGT. This CDR3 has 14 amino acids. The junction had 6 bases not matched to a gene; V was cut back by 0 bases and J by 9 bases.

This clonotype has a handful of counts. The J gene is TRBJ2-1, the V gene TRBV12-3 or TRBV12-4, with 8 nucleotides matching TRBD2. CDR3 size: 18 residues. The V gene end was trimmed by 4 bases and the J gene end by 4 bases; junction bases not matched to a gene: 15. The CDR3 DNA follows: TGTGCCAGCAGTTCTCTTGGTCAACGGGAGCGGGGGTACAATGAGCAGTTCTTC. Its translation: CASSSLGQRERGYNEQFF.

This clonotype was seen a few times. The chain joins TRBV9 to TRBJ1-1, with a tentative D call TRBD1 (5 bases). Germline V gives CDR1 SGDLS, CDR2 YYNGEE. Trimming removed 0 bases from V and 4 bases from J, with 16 bases in between. This CDR3 has 16 amino acids. CDR3 protein: CASSVGVLQGGTEAFF. In DNA form, the CDR3 reads TGTGCCAGCAGCGTAGGGGTCCTCCAGGGAGGCACTGAAGCTTTCTTT.

This chain links TRBV5-6 with TRBJ1-5; D might be TRBD1 (5 bases). The CDR3 has 17 residues. V gave up 2 bases and J gave up 0 bases, with 15 bases separating them. The germline V gene has CDR1 SGHDT and CDR2 YYEEEE. The CDR3 DNA sequence: TGTGCCAGCAGCTTTGGTTTTGGGGGGTATAGCAATCAGCCCCAGCATTTT. This encodes CASSFGFGGYSNQPQHF.

The rearrangement uses TRBV12-3 or TRBV12-4 and TRBJ2-2; D uncertain. The CDR3 has 16 residues. Trimming removed 6 bases from V and 4 bases from J, with 18 bases in between. This chain's CDR3 is CASRRRRRGGTGELFF. DNA of the CDR3: TGTGCCAGCAGACGACGAAGGAGAGGTGGCACCGGGGAGCTGTTTTTT.

The chain employs TRBV6-1 and TRBJ1-3, with D unclear. There are 16 residues in the CDR3. The ends were cut back, 7 bases at V and 0 bases at J, with 16 bases in the middle. Germline CDR1 MNHNS, CDR2 SASEGT. CDR3 protein: CASKLSPLYSGNTIYF. CDR3 sequence (DNA): TGTGCCAGCAAGCTTAGCCCACTATACTCTGGAAACACCATATATTTT.

This clonotype was observed a handful of times. V and J are TRBV6-6 and TRBJ2-1; D is undetermined. The CDR3 has 13 amino acids. V shed 6 bases and J shed 7 bases, with 13 bases lying between them. Looked up from germline, CDR1 is MNHNY and CDR2 is SVGAGI (reference sequence). The CDR3, as DNA: TGTGCCAGCAGCCCAACTGACTTAAATGAGCAGTTCTTC. It is translated as CASSPTDLNEQFF.

The chain has TRBV7-2 and TRBJ2-7; the D is unclear. This CDR3 spans 12 amino acids. Trimming removed 8 bases at V and 1 base at J, with 9 bases between. Germline V gene lookup returns CDR1 SGHTA and CDR2 FQGNSA. The CDR3 DNA is TGTGCCAGCTTGGTCGATTCCTACGAGCAGTACTTC. Translating it yields CASLVDSYEQYF.

The rearrangement uses TRBV9 and TRBJ2-1, with D tentatively TRBD2 (6 bases). Germline CDR1 is SGDLS and CDR2 is YYNGEE. This CDR3 has 15 residues. V dropped 0 bases and J dropped 6 bases, with 13 bases sitting between them. CDR3 amino acids: CASSVEGGLGNEQFF. The CDR3 bases are TGTGCCAGCAGCGTAGAAGGAGGGCTTGGCAATGAGCAGTTCTTC.

This clonotype was found a few times. This rearrangement joins TRBV7-9 to TRBJ2-7; unclear D gene. The CDR3 extends over 14 amino acids. V was pared by 0 bases and J by 3 bases, with 9 bases between. Looked up from germline, CDR1 is SEHNR and CDR2 is FQNEAQ (reference sequence). The CDR3 here is CASSLASQFYEQYF. The CDR3 coding sequence is TGTGCCAGCAGCTTAGCAAGCCAGTTCTACGAGCAGTACTTC. Full variable domain (missing parts from reference TRBV7-9 and TRBJ2-7): DTGVSQNPRHKITKRGQNVTFRCDPISEHNRLYWYRQTLGQGPEFLTYFQNEAQLEKSRLLSDRFSAERPKGSFSTLEIQRTEQGDSAMYLCASSLASQFYEQYFGPGTRLTVT.

This clonotype showed up just a few times. This chain uses TRBV27 with TRBJ1-1, with D perhaps TRBD1 (5 bases). V gave up 3 bases and J gave up 1 base, with 12 bases separating them. The CDR3 is 15 residues long. Germline V gene sequence: CDR1 MNHEY, CDR2 SMNVEV (reference sequence). CDR3 residues: CASSLRRGRNTEAFF. Here the CDR3 DNA reads TGTGCCAGCAGTTTGAGGAGGGGTAGGAACACTGAAGCTTTCTTT.

The chain links TRBV5-1 to TRBJ2-6, with D uncertain. Germline CDR1 reads SGHRS; CDR2 reads YFSETQ. There are 16 residues in the CDR3. The V end was cut by 2 bases, the J end by 0 bases, with 9 bases between. CDR3 in amino acids: CASSLEVRSGANVLTF. CDR3 sequence (DNA): TGCGCCAGCAGCTTAGAGGTCCGCTCTGGGGCCAACGTCCTGACTTTC. The full variable domain, completed using reference TRBV5-1 and TRBJ2-6, is KAGVTQTPRYLIKTRGQQVTLSCSPISGHRSVSWYQQTPGQGLQFLFEYFSETQRNKGNFPGRFSGRQFSNSRSEMNVSTLELGDSALYLCASSLEVRSGANVLTFGAGSRLTVL.

In this sample, this clonotype turned up a few times. The CDR3 loop reads CSAPDETNYGYTF. CDR3 bases: TGCAGTGCCCCCGACGAAACTAACTATGGCTACACCTTC. The chain has TRBV20-1 and TRBJ1-2; the D is unclear. V was trimmed by 6 bases and J by 0 bases, leaving 11 bases between them. The germline V gene has CDR1 DFQATT and CDR2 SNEGSKA (reference sequence). This CDR3 spans 13 amino acids.

This clonotype was seen a few times. V gene TRBV12-3 or TRBV12-4 combines with J gene TRBJ2-2; D is unclear. The CDR3 loop spans 12 amino acids. The V and J ends lost 0 bases and 7 bases respectively, with 3 bases between them. Written as DNA, the CDR3 is TGTGCCAGCAGTTTAGCGCACGGGGAGCTGTTTTTT. Its translation is CASSLAHGELFF.